A single sample is the source of the 5 T cell receptor beta chains below, sequenced in a study of blood T cell repertoires in COVID-19. TCRdb's table, derived via immunoSEQ multiplex PCR, lists solely in-frame clones and lacks some. The sample shows some 190,000 clones, around nine tenths of them seen only once. Sequencing was carried out using peripheral blood. These TCRs come from a woman between 35 and 50 years old who had recovered from COVID-19.

The chain employs TRBV27 and TRBJ2-1; possible D gene TRBD1, 8 bases. The CDR3 has 16 amino acids. Germline values: CDR1 MNHEY, CDR2 SMNVEV (reference sequence). Trimming cost V 4 bases and J 0 bases, with 13 bases left between them. The CDR3 DNA sequence: TGTGCCAGCAGTTATAACAGGGGGGGCTCCTACAATGAGCAGTTCTTC. Translation gives CASSYNRGGSYNEQFF.

The chain links TRBV5-1 to TRBJ2-3, with 7 bases lining up with TRBD2. The CDR3 has 14 amino acids. V gave up 4 bases and J gave up 4 bases; unmatched junction bases: 6. Germline V gene data show CDR1 as SGHRS and CDR2 as YFSETQ. The CDR3 loop reads CASSRLAGADTQYF. CDR3 DNA sequence: TGCGCCAGCAGCCGCTTGGCGGGGGCAGATACGCAGTATTTT. The whole variable domain, remainder taken from reference TRBV5-1 and TRBJ2-3, is KAGVTQTPRYLIKTRGQQVTLSCSPISGHRSVSWYQQTPGQGLQFLFEYFSETQRNKGNFPGRFSGRQFSNSRSEMNVSTLELGDSALYLCASSRLAGADTQYFGPGTRLTVL.

The chain links TRBV30 to TRBJ1-1, with 10 bases aligning to TRBD1. The CDR3 is made up of 16 amino acids. Germline CDR1 is GTSNPN and CDR2 is SVGIG (reference sequence). The V and J ends lost 5 bases and 3 bases, in that order; junction bases with no gene match: 12. This CDR3 is CAWGRTGGTRDTEAFF. In DNA, the CDR3 is TGTGCCTGGGGGAGGACAGGGGGGACCAGGGACACTGAAGCTTTCTTT. The whole variable domain, remainder taken from reference TRBV30 and TRBJ1-1, is SQTIHQWPATLVQPVGSPLSLECTVEGTSNPNLYWYRQAAGRGLQLLFYSVGIGQISSEVPQNLSASRPQDRQFILSSKKLLLSDSGFYLCAWGRTGGTRDTEAFFGQGTRLTVV.

V usage is TRBV6-4 and J usage is TRBJ2-1; TRBD2 matches 8 bases. The CDR3 covers 16 residues. V dropped 5 bases and J dropped 2; count of bases not matched to a gene: 8. Germline V gene sequence: CDR1 MRHNA, CDR2 SNTAGT. DNA of the CDR3: TGTGCCAGCAGTCCCAGCGGGAGCCGTCCCTACAATGAGCAGTTCTTC. This gives the protein CASSPSGSRPYNEQFF.

This clone was observed a handful of times. The CDR3 is CASSPTGGDYNEQFF. In DNA, the CDR3 is TGCGCCAGCAGCCCGACAGGGGGGGATTACAATGAGCAGTTCTTC. J is TRBJ2-1 and V is TRBV4-3; 9 positions agree with TRBD1. J lost 4 bases, V lost 4 bases, and 5 bases had no gene match. Germline-derived CDR1 and CDR2 are LGHNA and YSLEER. This CDR3 region has 15 residues.